This entry lists 17 T cell receptor beta chains sequenced from one sample in a study of graft-versus-host responses after intestinal transplantation. TCRdb's copy holds only in-frame clones and misses some; the assay was immunoSEQ multiplex PCR. The sample shows tens of thousands of clones, about 90% of them seen only once. Both intraepithelial and lamina propria lymphocytes were released by processing graft tissue. The sample consisted of ileum tissue, taken more than 200 days after intestinal transplant. All receptors derive from a human patient who received an intestinal transplant, so some T cells may come from the graft donor.

J is TRBJ1-1 and V is TRBV6-1; D remains ambiguous. Germline CDR1 reads MNHNS; CDR2 reads SASEGT. There are 15 residues in the CDR3. The V end lost 2 bases, the J end lost 2 bases, and 12 bases lay between the germline ends. CDR3 in DNA: TGTGCCAGCAGTGAAATCGTAGGGAGAAACACTGAAGCTTTCTTT. Its protein product is CASSEIVGRNTEAFF.

The chain joins TRBV5-1 to TRBJ1-2; D is ambiguous. V lost 7 bases to trimming and J lost 0 bases, with 13 bases between them. Germline V CDR1 and CDR2: SGHRS, YFSETQ. The CDR3 extends over 14 amino acids. Written as DNA, the CDR3 is TGCGCCAGCCTCCGAACTCACCCTAACTATGGCTACACCTTC. The encoded protein is CASLRTHPNYGYTF.

By share, this clone ranks as medium-sized (0.01 to 0.1%). The rearrangement links TRBV7-2 to TRBJ2-7; D uncertain. V gave up 5 bases and J gave up 1 base, with 9 bases separating them. Germline CDR1 SGHTA, CDR2 FQGNSA. CDR3 length equals 13 residues. CDR3 sequence (DNA): TGTGCCAGCAGCCCGCGGAGTTCCTACGAGCAGTACTTC. It translates to CASSPRSSYEQYF.

This chain connects TRBV7-6 to TRBJ2-5; no clear D. Trimming removed 2 bases at V and 2 bases at J, with 9 bases between. The CDR3 totals 14 residues. Germline CDR1 SGHVS, CDR2 FNYEAQ. The CDR3 DNA reads as TGTGCCAGCAGCTTAAACATGGGACAAGAGACCCAGTACTTC. Translation gives CASSLNMGQETQYF.

This clone was counted a single time. The chain couples TRBV7-9 to TRBJ1-4, with 9 bases fitting TRBD1. The CDR3 runs 15 residues. Germline CDR1 and CDR2: SEHNR and FQNEAQ (reference sequence). The V gene end was trimmed by 1 base and the J gene end by 3 bases; junction bases not matched to a gene: 0. The chain's CDR3 is CASSLGQGANEKLFF. As DNA, the CDR3 is TGTGCCAGCAGCTTAGGACAGGGGGCTAATGAAAAACTGTTTTTT.

J is TRBJ2-3 and V is TRBV6-1; D gene uncertain. Germline CDR1 and CDR2: MNHNS and SASEGT. The V end was cut by 6 bases, the J end by 4 bases, with 17 bases between. This CDR3 is 15 amino acids long. The CDR3 bases are TGTGCCAGCAGGATAGACGAGTTTTCATCAGATACGCAGTATTTT. Translated: CASRIDEFSSDTQYF.

The chain links TRBV9 to TRBJ2-3; 12 bases are a match to TRBD2. CDR1 SGDLS and CDR2 YYNGEE come from the germline V gene. The CDR3 spans 15 residues. Trimming took 3 bases from V and 3 from J; bases not matched to a gene: 2. The CDR3, as DNA: TGTGCCAGCAGCGGACTAGCGGGGGTAACAGATACGCAGTATTTT. This encodes CASSGLAGVTDTQYF.

This clone has more than one count but fewer than ten. This chain joins TRBV7-2 and TRBJ2-3, with 11 nucleotides matching TRBD2. V gave up 3 bases and J gave up 1 base; unmatched junction bases: 9. Looked up from germline, CDR1 is SGHTA and CDR2 is FQGNSA. The CDR3 runs to 18 residues. The CDR3 DNA reads TGTGCCAGCAGCTTGGGGCCCCCACTAGCGGGGGGCACAGATACGCAGTATTTT. Translating it yields CASSLGPPLAGGTDTQYF.

The chain has TRBV13 and TRBJ2-2; D perhaps matches TRBD2 (6 bases). Trimming shortened V by 5 bases and J by 6 bases, and 13 bases separated the two germline ends. The CDR3 contains 14 residues. Germline V gene lookup returns CDR1 PRHDT and CDR2 FYEKMQ (reference sequence). CDR3 in amino acids: CASSRWGVPGELFF. CDR3 coding DNA: TGTGCCAGCAGCCGATGGGGGGTCCCCGGGGAGCTGTTTTTT.

The chain is built from TRBV5-4 and TRBJ2-2; 7 bases are shared with TRBD2. The junction had 8 bases not matched to a gene; V was cut back by 0 bases and J by 6 bases. Germline lookup yields CDR1 SGHNT and CDR2 YYREEE (reference sequence). CDR3 length: 16 amino acids. CDR3: CASSLEPSGAAGELFF. In nucleotides, the CDR3 is TGTGCCAGCAGCTTGGAACCCAGCGGGGCGGCCGGGGAGCTGTTTTTT.

The chain joins TRBV4-1 to TRBJ2-7; 8 positions match TRBD2. Germline values: CDR1 MGHRA, CDR2 YSYEKL. This CDR3 comprises 15 residues. Trimming at V came to 7 bases and at J to 6 bases, leaving 14 bases not matched to a gene. The CDR3 is CASTPGPGGLVEQYF. The CDR3 nucleotides are TGCGCCAGCACCCCGGGACCGGGAGGGCTGGTCGAGCAGTACTTC.

V and J are TRBV5-4 and TRBJ2-5; 9 nucleotides agree with TRBD1. The J call is uncertain, as TRBJ2-7 better fits the DNA end. From germline, CDR1 is SGHNT and CDR2 YYREEE (reference sequence). This CDR3 region has 14 residues. CDR3 nucleotide sequence: TGTGCCAGCAGCACATGGACAGGGGCCTACGAGCAGTACTTC. Protein: CASSTWTGAYEQYF.

Note on this clone: Within the sample, other DNA sequences also encode this same CDR3. The gene calls are TRBV10-2 and TRBJ1-5, with D perhaps TRBD1 (5 bases). This CDR3 spans 14 amino acids. V lost 3 bases to trimming and J lost 5 bases, with 11 bases between them. The germline CDR1 and CDR2 sequences are WSHSY and SAAADI. The CDR3 bases are TGCGCCAGCAGTGACCAGGGAGAGGATCAGCCCCAGCATTTT. Encoded protein: CASSDQGEDQPQHF.

This clone appeared a few times. The chain links TRBV28 to TRBJ2-5; TRBD1 agrees at 9 bases. Looked up from germline, CDR1 is MDHEN and CDR2 is SYDVKM. V gave up 2 bases and J gave up 4 bases; unmatched junction bases: 5. The CDR3 contains 15 residues. CDR3 sequence: CASSLEQGAGETQYF. Here the CDR3 DNA reads TGTGCCAGCAGTTTAGAACAGGGGGCGGGAGAGACCCAGTACTTC. Using reference TRBV28 and TRBJ2-5 for the parts outside the CDR3, the full variable domain is DVKVTQSSRYLVKRTGEKVFLECVQDMDHENMFWYRQDPGLGLRLIYFSYDVKMKEKGDIPEGYSVSREKKERFSLILESASTNQTSMYLCASSLEQGAGETQYFGPGTRLLVL.

The J gene is TRBJ1-5, the V gene TRBV10-3, with a possible D match to TRBD1 (5 bases). This CDR3 comprises 15 residues. Trimming left V 5 bases short and J 4 bases short, with 15 bases between. The germline V gene has CDR1 ENHRY and CDR2 SYGVKD. The CDR3 spells CAISNLQGPNQPQHF. Here the CDR3 DNA reads TGTGCCATCAGTAATCTCCAGGGACCTAATCAGCCCCAGCATTTT.

The chain joins TRBV2 to TRBJ2-1; TRBD2 aligns across 11 bases. The CDR3 runs 14 residues. V dropped 3 bases and J dropped 5; count of bases not matched to a gene: 0. Germline CDR1 SNHLY, CDR2 FYNNEI. CDR3 loop: CASSEGLADNEQFF. The CDR3, as DNA: TGTGCCAGCAGTGAGGGACTAGCGGACAATGAGCAGTTCTTC.

The chain recombines TRBV4-2 with TRBJ2-1; 7 nucleotides align to TRBD2. J lost 2 bases, V lost 2 bases, and 3 bases had no gene match. CDR1 is LGHNA, CDR2 YNFKEQ, per germline. This CDR3 region has 15 residues. The CDR3 DNA follows: TGTGCCAGCAGCCAACTAGCGGTCCCCTACAATGAGCAGTTCTTC. Residues: CASSQLAVPYNEQFF.